This section outlines one T cell receptor beta chain sequence together with its context. Antigen: not known. Amplification used 60 Vbeta primers and 13 Jbeta primers. Some clones are missing from TCRdb's copy, which holds only in-frame ones; the method was immunoSEQ multiplex PCR. The data contain 110,000 to 150,000 clones, 73% of them seen just once; the ten biggest clones take up 1% to 1.5%. These data belong to a study of cytomegalovirus exposure and HLA in healthy donors. Notes on the study in general: Specific recognition of CMV antigens was confirmed in vitro for a few chains (all CMV-associated).

This CDR3 is 15 amino acids long. J was trimmed by 2 bases and V by 5 bases; bases with no gene match: 6. Germline lookup yields CDR1 SNHLY and CDR2 FYNNEI. This rearrangement joins TRBV2 to TRBJ2-5, with 9 positions matching TRBD2. The sequence was collected from a woman aged 40 to 50 in good health and CMV-seronegative. Sequenced input: PBMCs. In DNA, the CDR3 is TGTGCCAGCAGTACACTAGCGGGTTTACAAGAGACCCAGTACTTC. It translates to CASSTLAGLQETQYF.